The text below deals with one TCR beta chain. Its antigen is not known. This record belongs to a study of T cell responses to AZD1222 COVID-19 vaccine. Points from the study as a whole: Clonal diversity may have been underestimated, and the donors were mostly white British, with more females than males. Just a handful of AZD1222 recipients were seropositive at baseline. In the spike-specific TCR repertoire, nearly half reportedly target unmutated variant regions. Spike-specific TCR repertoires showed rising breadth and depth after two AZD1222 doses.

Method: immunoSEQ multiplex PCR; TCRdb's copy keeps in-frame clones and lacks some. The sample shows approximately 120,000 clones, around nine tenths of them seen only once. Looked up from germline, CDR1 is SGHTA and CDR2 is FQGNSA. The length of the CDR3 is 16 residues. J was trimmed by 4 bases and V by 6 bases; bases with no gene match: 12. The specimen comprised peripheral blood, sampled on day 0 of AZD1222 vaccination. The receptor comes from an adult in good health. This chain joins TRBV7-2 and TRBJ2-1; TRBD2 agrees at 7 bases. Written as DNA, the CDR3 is TGTGCCAGCAGGCCCATCGCTAGCGGAAATTACAATGAGCAGTTCTTC. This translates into CASRPIASGNYNEQFF.